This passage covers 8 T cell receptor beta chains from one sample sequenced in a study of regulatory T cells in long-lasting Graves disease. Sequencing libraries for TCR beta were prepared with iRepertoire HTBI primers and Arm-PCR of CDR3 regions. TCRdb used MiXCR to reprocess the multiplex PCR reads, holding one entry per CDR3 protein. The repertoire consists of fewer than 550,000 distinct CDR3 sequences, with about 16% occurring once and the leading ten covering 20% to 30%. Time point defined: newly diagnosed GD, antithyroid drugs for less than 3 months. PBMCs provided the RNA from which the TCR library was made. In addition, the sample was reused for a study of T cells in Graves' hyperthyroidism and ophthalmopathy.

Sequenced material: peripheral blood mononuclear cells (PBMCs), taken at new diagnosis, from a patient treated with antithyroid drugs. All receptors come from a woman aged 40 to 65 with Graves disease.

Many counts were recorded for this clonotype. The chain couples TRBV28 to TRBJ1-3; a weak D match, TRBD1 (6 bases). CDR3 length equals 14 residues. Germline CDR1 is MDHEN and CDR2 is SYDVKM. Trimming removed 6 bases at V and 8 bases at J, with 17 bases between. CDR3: CASSSRGASDTIYF. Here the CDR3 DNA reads TGTGCCAGCAGCTCGAGGGGGGCTTCGGACACCATATATTTT. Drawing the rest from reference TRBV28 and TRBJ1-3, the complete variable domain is DVKVTQSSRYLVKRTGEKVFLECVQDMDHENMFWYRQDPGLGLRLIYFSYDVKMKEKGDIPEGYSVSREKKERFSLILESASTNQTSMYLCASSSRGASDTIYFGEGSWLTVV.

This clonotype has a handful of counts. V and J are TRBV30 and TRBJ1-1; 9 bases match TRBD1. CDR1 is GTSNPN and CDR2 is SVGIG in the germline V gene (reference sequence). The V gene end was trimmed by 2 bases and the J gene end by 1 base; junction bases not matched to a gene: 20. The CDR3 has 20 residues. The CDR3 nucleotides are TGTGCCTGGAGTTGTCAGCTGTCTTCTGGGACAGGGTCAAGGAACACTGAAGCTTTCTTT. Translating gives CAWSCQLSSGTGSRNTEAFF.

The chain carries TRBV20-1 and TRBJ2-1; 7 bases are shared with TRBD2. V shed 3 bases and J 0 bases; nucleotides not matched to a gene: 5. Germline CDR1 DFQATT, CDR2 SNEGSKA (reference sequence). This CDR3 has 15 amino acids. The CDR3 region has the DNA TGCAGTGCTAGGGGCGGGGGTAGCTCCTACAATGAGCAGTTCTTC. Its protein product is CSARGGGSSYNEQFF.

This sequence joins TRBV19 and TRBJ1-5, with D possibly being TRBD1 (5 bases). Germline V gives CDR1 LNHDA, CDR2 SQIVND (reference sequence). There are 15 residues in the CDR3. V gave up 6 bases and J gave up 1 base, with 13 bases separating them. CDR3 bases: TGTGCCAGTAGCCACGGGACCCCAAGCAATCAGCCCCAGCATTTT. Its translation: CASSHGTPSNQPQHF.

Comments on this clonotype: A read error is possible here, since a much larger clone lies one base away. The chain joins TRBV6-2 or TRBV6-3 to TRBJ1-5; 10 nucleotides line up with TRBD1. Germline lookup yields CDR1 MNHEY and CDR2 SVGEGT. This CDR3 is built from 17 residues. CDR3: CAGSYRGQGTSNQPQHF. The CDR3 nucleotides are TGTGCCGGCAGTTACCGGGGACAGGGGACTAGCAATCAGCCCCAGCATTTT.

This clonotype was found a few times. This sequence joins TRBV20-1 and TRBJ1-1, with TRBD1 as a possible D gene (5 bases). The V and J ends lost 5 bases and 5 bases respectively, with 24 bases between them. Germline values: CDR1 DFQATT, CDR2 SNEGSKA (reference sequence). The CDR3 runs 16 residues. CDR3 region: CSAFPPVPAGGTEAFF. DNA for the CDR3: TGCAGTGCTTTCCCTCCGGTCCCCGCGGGGGGGACTGAAGCTTTCTTT.

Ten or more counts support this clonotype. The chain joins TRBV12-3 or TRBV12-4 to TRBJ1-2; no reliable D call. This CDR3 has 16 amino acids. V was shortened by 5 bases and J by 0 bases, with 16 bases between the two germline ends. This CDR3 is CASSPRDFLTNYGYTF. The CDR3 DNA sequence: TGTGCCAGCAGTCCCCGTGACTTTCTTACTAACTATGGCTACACCTTC.

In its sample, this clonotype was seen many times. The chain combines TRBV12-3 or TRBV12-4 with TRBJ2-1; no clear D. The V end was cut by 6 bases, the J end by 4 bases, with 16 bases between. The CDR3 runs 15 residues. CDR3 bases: TGTGCCAGCAGCCCCCGGCCTCCTGGGTACAATGAGCAGTTCTTC. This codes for CASSPRPPGYNEQFF.